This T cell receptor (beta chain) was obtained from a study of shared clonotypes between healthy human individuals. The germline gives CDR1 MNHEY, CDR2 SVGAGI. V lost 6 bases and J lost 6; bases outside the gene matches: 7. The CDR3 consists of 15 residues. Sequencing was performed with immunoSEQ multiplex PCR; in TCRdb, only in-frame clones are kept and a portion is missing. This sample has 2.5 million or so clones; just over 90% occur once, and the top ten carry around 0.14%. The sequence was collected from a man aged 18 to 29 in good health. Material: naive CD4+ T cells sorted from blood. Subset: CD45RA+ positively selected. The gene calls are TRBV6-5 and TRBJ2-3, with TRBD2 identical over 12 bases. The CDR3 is CASRKGLAGFDTQYF. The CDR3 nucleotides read TGTGCCAGCAGGAAAGGACTAGCGGGATTTGATACGCAGTATTTT.